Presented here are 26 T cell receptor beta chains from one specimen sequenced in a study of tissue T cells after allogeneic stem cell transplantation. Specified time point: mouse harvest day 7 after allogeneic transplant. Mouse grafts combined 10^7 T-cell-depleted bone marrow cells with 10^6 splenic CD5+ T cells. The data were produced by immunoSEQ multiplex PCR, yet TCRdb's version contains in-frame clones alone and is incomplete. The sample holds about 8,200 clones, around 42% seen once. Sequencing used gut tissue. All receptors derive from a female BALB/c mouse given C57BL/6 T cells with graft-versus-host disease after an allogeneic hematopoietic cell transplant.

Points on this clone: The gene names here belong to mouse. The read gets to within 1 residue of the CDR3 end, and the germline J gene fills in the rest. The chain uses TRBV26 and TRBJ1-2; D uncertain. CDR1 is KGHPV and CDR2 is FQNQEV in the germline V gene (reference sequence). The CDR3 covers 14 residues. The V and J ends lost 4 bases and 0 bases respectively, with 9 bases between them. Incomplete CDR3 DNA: TGTGCCAGCAGTCGGCAGGTCGCAAACTCCGACTACACC. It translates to CASSRQVANSDYT. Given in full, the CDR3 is CASSRQVANSDYTF.

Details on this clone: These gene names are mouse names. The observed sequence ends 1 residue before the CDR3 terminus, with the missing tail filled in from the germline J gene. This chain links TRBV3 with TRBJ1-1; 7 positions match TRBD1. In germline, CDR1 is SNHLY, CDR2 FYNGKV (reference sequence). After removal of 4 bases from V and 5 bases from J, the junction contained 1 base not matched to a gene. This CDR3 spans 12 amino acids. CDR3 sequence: CASSYRGTEVFF. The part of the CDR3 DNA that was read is TGTGCCAGCAGCTACAGGGGTACAGAAGTCTTC.

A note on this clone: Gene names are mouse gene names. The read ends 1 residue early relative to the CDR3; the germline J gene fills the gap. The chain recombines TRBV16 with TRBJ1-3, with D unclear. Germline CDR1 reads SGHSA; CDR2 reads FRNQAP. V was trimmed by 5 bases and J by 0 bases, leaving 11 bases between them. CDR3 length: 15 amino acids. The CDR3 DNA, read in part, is TGTGCAAGCAGCAGGACGGAAAATTCTGGAAATACGCTCTAT. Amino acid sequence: CASSRTENSGNTLY. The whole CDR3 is CASSRTENSGNTLYF.

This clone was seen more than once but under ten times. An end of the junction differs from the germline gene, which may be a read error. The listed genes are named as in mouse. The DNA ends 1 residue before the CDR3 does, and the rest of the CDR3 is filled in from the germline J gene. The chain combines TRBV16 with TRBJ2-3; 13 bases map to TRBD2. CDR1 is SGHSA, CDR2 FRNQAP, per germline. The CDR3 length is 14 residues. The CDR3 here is CASSWTGGAGTLYF. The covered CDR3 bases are TGTGCAAGCAGCTGGACTGGGGGGGCAGGAACGCTGTAT.

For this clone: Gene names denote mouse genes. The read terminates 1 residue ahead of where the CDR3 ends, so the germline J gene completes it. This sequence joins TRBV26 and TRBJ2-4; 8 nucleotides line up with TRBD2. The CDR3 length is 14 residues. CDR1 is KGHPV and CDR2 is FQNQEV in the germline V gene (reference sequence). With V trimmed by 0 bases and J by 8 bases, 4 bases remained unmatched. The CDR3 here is CASSLSNWGSTLYF. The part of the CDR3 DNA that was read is TGTGCCAGCAGTCTGTCGAACTGGGGGAGCACCTTGTAC.

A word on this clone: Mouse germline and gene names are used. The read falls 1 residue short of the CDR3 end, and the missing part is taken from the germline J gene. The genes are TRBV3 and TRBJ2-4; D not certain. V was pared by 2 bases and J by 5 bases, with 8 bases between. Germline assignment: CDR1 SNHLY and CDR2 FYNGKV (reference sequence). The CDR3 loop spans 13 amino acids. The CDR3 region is CASSLRAGNTLYF. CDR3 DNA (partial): TGTGCCAGCAGCTTAAGGGCTGGAAACACCTTGTAC.

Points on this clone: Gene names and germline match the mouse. The chain's CDR3 is CASSLEGSQNTLYF. The CDR3 DNA, read in part, is TGTGCCAGCTCTCTCGAGGGGAGTCAAAACACCTTGTAC. The rearrangement links TRBV12-2 to TRBJ2-4; a possible D gene is TRBD1 (5 bases). The read comes to an end 1 residue before the CDR3 does, leaving the germline J gene to fill in the end. Looked up from germline, CDR1 is SGHLS and CDR2 is HYDKME. The V gene lost 0 bases and the J gene lost 0 bases, with 6 bases spanning the gap. This CDR3 is built from 14 residues.

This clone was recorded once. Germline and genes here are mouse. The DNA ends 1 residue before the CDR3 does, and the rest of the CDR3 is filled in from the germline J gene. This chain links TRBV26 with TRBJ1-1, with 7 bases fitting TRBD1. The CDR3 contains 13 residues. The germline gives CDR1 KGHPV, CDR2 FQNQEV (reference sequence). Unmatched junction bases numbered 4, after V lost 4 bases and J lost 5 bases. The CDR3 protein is CASSHQTGTEVFF. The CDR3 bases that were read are TGTGCCAGCAGTCATCAGACAGGGACAGAAGTCTTC. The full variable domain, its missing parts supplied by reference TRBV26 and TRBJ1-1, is NSKVIQTPRYLVKGQGQKAKMRCIPEKGHPVVFWYQQNKNNEFKFLINFQNQEVLQQIDMTEKRFSAECPSNSPCSLEIQSSEAGDSALYLCASSHQTGTEVFFGKGTRLTVV.

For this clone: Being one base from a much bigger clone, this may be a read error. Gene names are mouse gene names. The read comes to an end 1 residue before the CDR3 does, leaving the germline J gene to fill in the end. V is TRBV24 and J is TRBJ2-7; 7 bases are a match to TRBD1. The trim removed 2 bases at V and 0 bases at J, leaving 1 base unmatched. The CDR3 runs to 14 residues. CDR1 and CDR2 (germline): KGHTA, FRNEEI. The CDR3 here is CASSLPGGSYEQYF. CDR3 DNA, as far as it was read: TGTGCCAGCAGTCTGCCAGGGGGCTCCTATGAACAGTAC.

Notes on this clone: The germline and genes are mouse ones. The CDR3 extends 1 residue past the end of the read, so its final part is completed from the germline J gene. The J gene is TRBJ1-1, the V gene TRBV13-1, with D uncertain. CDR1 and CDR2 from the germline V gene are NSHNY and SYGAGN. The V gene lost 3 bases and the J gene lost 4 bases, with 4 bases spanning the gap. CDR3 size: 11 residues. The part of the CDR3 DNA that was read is TGTGCCAGCAGTGTCGGCACAGAAGTCTTC. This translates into CASSVGTEVF. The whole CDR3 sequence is CASSVGTEVFF.

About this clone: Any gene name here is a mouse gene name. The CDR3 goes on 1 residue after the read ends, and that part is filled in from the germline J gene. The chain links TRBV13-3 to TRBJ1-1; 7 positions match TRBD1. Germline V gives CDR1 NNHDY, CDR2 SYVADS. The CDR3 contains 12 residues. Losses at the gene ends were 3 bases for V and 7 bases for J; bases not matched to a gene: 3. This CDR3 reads CASSVGQKEVFF. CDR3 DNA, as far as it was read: TGTGCCAGCAGTGTGGGACAGAAAGAAGTCTTC.

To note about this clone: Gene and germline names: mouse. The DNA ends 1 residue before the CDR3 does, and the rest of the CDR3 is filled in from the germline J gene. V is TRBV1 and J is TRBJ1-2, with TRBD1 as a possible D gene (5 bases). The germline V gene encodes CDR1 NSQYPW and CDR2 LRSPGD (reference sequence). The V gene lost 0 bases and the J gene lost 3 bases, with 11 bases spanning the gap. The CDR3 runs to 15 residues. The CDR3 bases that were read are TGCACCTGCAGTGCAGATCGGGGGAGGGACTCCGACTACACC. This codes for CTCSADRGRDSDYT. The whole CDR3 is CTCSADRGRDSDYTF.

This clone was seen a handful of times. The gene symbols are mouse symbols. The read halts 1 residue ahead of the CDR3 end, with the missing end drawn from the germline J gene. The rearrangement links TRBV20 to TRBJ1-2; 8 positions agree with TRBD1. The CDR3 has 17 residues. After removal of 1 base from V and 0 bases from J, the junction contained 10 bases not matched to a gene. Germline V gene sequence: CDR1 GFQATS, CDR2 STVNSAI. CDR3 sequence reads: CGARALTGGSANSDYTF. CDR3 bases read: TGTGGTGCTAGGGCCCTAACAGGGGGATCTGCAAACTCCGACTACACC.

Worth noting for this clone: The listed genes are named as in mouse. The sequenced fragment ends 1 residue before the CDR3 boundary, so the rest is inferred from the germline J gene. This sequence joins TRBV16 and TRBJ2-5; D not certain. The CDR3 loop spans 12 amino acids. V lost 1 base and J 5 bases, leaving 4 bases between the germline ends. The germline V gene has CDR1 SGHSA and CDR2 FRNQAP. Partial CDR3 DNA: TGTGCAAGCAGCTTAGTGGGAGACACCCAGTAC. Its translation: CASSLVGDTQY. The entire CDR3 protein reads CASSLVGDTQYF.

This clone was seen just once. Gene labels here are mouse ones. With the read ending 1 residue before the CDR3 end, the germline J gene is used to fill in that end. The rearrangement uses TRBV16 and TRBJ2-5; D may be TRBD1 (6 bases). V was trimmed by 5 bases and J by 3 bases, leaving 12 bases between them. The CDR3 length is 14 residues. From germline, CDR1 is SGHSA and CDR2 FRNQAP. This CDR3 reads CASSRAGQQDTQYF. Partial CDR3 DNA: TGTGCAAGCAGCCGGGCGGGACAACAAGACACCCAGTAC.

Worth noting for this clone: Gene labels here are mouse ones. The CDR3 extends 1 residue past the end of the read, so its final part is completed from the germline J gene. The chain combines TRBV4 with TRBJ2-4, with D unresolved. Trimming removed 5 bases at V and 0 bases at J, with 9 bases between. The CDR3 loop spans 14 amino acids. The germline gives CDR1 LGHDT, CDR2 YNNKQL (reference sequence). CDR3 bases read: TGTGCCAGCAGCCCAACAGCTAGTCAAAACACCTTGTAC. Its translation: CASSPTASQNTLY. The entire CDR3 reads CASSPTASQNTLYF.

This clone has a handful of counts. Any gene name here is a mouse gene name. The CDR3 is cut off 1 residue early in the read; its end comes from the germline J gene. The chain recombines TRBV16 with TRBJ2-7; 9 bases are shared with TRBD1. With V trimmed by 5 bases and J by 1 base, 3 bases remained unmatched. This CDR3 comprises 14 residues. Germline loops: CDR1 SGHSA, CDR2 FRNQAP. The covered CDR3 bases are TGTGCAAGCAGCGCACAGGGGGCGTCCTATGAACAGTAC. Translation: CASSAQGASYEQY. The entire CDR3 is CASSAQGASYEQYF.

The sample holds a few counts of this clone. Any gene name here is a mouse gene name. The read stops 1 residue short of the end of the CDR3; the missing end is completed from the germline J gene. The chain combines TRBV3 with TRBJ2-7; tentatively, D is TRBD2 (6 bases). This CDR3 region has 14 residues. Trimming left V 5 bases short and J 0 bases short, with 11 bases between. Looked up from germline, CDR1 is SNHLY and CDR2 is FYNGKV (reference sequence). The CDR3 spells CASSGLGSSYEQYF. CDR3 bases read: TGTGCCAGCAGCGGCCTGGGGAGCTCCTATGAACAGTAC.

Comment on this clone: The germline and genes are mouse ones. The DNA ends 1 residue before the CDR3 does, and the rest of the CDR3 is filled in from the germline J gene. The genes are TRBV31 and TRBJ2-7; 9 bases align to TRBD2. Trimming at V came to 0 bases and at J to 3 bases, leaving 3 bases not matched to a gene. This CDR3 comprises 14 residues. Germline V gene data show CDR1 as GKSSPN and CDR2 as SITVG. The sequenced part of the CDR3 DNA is TGTGCCTGGAGTCTAAACTGGGGGGACTATGAACAGTAC. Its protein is CAWSLNWGDYEQY. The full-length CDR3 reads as CAWSLNWGDYEQYF.

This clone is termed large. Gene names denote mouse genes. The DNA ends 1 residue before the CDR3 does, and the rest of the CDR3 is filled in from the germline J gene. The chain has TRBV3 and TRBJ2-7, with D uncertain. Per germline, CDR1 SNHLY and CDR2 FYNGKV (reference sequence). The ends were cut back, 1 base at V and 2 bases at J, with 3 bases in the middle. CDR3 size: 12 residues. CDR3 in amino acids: CASSLGTYEQYF. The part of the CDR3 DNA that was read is TGTGCCAGCAGCTTAGGCACCTATGAACAGTAC.

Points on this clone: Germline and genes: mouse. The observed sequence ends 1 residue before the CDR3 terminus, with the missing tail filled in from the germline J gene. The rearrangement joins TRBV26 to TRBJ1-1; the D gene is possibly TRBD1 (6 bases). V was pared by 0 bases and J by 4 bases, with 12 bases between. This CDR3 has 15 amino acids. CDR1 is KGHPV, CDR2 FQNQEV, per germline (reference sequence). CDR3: CASSLSGGRITEVFF. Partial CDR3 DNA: TGTGCCAGCAGTCTGTCAGGGGGGCGGATCACAGAAGTCTTC.

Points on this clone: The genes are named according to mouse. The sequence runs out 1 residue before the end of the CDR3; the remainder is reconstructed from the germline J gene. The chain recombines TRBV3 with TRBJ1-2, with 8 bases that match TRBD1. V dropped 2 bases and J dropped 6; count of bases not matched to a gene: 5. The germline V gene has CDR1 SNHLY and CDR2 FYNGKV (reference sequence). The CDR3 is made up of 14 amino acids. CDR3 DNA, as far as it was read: TGTGCCAGCAGCTTAAGCACAGGGGGGACCGACTACACC. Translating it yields CASSLSTGGTDYT. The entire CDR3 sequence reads CASSLSTGGTDYTF.

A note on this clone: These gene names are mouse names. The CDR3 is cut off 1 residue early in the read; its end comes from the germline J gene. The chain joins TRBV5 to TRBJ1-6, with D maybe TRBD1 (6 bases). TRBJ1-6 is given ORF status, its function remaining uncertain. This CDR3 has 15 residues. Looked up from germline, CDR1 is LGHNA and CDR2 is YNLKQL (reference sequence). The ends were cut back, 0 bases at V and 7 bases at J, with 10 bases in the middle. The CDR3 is CASSQEGTINSPLYF. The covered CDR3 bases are TGTGCCAGCAGCCAAGAAGGGACAATCAATTCGCCCCTCTAC.

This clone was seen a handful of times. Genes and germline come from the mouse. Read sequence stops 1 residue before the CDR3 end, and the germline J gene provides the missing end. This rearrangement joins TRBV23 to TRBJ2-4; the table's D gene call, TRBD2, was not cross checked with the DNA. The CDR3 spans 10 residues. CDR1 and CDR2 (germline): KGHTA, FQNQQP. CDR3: CSSSHDTLYF. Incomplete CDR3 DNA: TGCTCCAGCAGTCATGACACCTTGTAC.

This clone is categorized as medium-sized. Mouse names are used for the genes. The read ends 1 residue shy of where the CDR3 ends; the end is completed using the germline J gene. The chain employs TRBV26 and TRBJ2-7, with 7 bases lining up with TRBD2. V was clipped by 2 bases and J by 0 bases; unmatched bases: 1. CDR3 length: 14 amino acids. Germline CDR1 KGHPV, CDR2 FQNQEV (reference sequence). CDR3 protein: CASSLHWGSYEQYF. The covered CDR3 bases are TGTGCCAGCAGTCTGCACTGGGGCTCCTATGAACAGTAC.

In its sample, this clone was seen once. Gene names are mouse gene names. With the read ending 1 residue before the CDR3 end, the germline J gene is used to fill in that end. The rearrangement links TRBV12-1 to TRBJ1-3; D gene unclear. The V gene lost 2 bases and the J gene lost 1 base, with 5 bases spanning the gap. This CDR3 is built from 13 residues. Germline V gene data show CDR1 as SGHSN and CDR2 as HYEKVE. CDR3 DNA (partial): TGTGCCAGCTCTCGAGGGTCTGGAAATACGCTCTAT. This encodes CASSRGSGNTLY. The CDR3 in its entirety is CASSRGSGNTLYF.